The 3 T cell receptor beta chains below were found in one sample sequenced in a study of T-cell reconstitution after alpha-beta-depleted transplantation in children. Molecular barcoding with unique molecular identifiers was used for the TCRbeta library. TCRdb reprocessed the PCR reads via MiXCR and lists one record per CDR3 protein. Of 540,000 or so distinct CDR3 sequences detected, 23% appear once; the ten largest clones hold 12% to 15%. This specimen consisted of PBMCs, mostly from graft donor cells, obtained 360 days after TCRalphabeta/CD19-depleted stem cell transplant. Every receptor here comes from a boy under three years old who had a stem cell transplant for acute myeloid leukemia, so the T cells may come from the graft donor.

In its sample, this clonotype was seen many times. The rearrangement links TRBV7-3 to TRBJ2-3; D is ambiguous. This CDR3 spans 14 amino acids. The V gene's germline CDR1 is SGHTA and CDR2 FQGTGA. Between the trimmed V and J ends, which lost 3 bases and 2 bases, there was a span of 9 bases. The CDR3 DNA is TGTGCCAGCAGCTTGGGCGGAAACACAGATACGCAGTATTTT. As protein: CASSLGGNTDTQYF.

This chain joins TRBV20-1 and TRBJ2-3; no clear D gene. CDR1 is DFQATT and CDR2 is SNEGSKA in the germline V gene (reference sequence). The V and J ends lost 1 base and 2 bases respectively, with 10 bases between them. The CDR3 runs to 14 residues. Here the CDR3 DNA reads TGCAGTGCTAGAGTCAGCCTGTTCACAGATACGCAGTATTTT. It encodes CSARVSLFTDTQYF.

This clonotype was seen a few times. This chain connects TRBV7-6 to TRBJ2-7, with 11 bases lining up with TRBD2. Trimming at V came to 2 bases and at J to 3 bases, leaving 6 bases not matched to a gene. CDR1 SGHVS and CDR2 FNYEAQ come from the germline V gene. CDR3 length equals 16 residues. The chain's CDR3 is CASSLSSGGAGYEQYF. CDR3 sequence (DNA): TGTGCCAGCAGCTTAAGTAGCGGGGGGGCCGGCTACGAGCAGTACTTC. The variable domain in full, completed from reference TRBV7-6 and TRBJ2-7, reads GAGVSQSPRYKVTKRGQDVALRCDPISGHVSLYWYRQALGQGPEFLTYFNYEAQQDKSGLPNDRFSAERPEGSISTLTIQRTEQRDSAMYRCASSLSSGGAGYEQYFGPGTRLTVT.